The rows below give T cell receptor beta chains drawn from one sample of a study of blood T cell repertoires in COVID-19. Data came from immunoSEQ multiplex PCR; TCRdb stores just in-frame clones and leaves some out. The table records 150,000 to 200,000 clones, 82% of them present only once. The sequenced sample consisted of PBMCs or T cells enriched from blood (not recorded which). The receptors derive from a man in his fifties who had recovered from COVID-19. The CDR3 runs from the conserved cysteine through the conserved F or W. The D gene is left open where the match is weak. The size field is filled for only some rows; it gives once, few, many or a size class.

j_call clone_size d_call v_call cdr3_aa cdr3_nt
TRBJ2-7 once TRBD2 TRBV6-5 CAIPAGGPREQYF TGTGCCATACCAGCGGGGGGGCCTCGCGAGCAGTACTTC
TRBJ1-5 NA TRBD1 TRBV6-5 CASQPGGTQPQHF TGTGCCAGCCAGCCAGGGGGCACCCAGCCCCAGCATTTT
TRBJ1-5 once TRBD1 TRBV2 CASSGDRVDQPQHF TGTGCCAGCAGTGGAGACAGGGTGGATCAGCCCCAGCATTTT
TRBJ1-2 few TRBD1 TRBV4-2 CASSHGAGQGNYGYTF TGTGCCAGCAGCCATGGGGCCGGACAGGGGAACTATGGCTACACCTTC
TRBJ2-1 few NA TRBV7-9 CASSSPDEQFF TGTGCCAGCAGCTCGCCGGATGAGCAGTTCTTC
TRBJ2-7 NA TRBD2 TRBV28 CASSLGPGGANEQYF TGTGCCAGCAGTTTAGGCCCGGGAGGGGCCAACGAGCAGTACTTC
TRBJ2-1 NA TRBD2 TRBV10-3 CAISPASGRADEQFF TGTGCCATCAGCCCAGCTAGCGGGAGGGCCGATGAGCAGTTCTTC
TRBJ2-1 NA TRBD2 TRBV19 CASLAGGGTEQFF TGTGCCAGTCTAGCGGGGGGAGGGACTGAGCAGTTCTTC
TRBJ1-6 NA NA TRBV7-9 CASSLAGDSYNSPLHF TGTGCCAGCAGCTTAGCAGGGGACTCCTATAATTCACCCCTCCACTTT
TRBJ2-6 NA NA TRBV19 CASQIQALSGANVLTF TGTGCCAGCCAAATACAGGCTCTCTCTGGGGCCAACGTCCTGACTTTC
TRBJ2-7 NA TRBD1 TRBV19 CASSLAGQGDYEQYF TGTGCCAGTAGTTTGGCGGGACAGGGGGACTACGAGCAGTACTTC
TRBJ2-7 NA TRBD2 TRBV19 CASSIGSGRAYEQYF TGTGCCAGTAGTATAGGTAGCGGGAGGGCGTACGAGCAGTACTTC
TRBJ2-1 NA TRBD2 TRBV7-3 CASSLTSGGYNEQFF TGTGCCAGCAGCCTAACTAGCGGGGGGTACAATGAGCAGTTCTTC
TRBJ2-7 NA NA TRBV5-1 CASSVPGAYEQYF TGCGCCAGCAGCGTACCAGGGGCCTACGAGCAGTACTTC
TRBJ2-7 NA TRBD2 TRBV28 CASSKKKPGLALGRHEQYF TGTGCCAGCAGCAAGAAAAAGCCGGGACTAGCACTAGGAAGACACGAGCAGTACTTC
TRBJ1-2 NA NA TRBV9 CASSVQGTPYGYTF TGTGCCAGCAGCGTCCAGGGAACTCCCTATGGCTACACCTTC
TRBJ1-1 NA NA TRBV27 CASRAREVAEAFF TGTGCCAGCAGAGCCCGGGAGGTTGCTGAAGCTTTCTTT
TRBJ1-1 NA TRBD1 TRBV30 CAWSTPRGLEAFF TGTGCCTGGAGTACACCCAGGGGGCTTGAAGCTTTCTTT
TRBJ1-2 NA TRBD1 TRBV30 CAWSRTGDPVNYGYTF TGTGCCTGGAGTCGGACAGGGGATCCGGTTAACTATGGCTACACCTTC